This is a list of T cell receptor beta chains from one sample in a study of vaccination effects on CD4 cells after COVID-19. Their antigens are not known. Profiled with immunoSEQ multiplex PCR; TCRdb holds only in-frame clones, not every one. The sample has under 80,000 clones, about four fifths seen once. This specimen was CD4+ T cells from PBMCs cultured with SARS-CoV-2 spike peptides, taken before COVID-19 vaccination. These receptors all come from a human donor who received a COVID-19 vaccine. Each CDR3 is given with its conserved first and last residue. The order of the fields is CDR3 length, clone size, J gene, D gene, V gene, CDR3 protein, CDR3 DNA. A D gene is named only where the DNA matches it firmly. Expanded clones get a size class; other rows say once, few or many, or leave the size out.

len: 18
abundance: -
j_gene: TRBJ2-3
d_gene: TRBD2
v_gene: TRBV3-1/TRBV3-2
CDR3aa: CASSQDPPGLAGENTQYF
CDR3nt: TGTGCCAGCAGCCAAGATCCCCCGGGACTAGCGGGGGAAAATACGCAGTATTTT

len: 14
abundance: few
j_gene: TRBJ2-5
d_gene: -
v_gene: TRBV5-4
CDR3aa: CASSLQGLQETQYF
CDR3nt: TGTGCCAGCAGCTTACAGGGCCTACAAGAGACCCAGTACTTC

len: 14
abundance: -
j_gene: TRBJ1-6
d_gene: -
v_gene: TRBV18
CDR3aa: CASSPTGSGSPLHF
CDR3nt: TGTGCCAGCTCACCAACAGGGAGTGGTTCACCCCTCCACTTT

len: 19
abundance: -
j_gene: TRBJ2-4
d_gene: TRBD1
v_gene: TRBV19
CDR3aa: CASSVRETGGSGAKNIQYF
CDR3nt: TGTGCCAGTAGTGTCCGGGAGACAGGGGGCTCGGGAGCCAAAAACATTCAGTACTTC

len: 15
abundance: -
j_gene: TRBJ1-1
d_gene: TRBD1
v_gene: TRBV9
CDR3aa: CASSVEGRGHTEAFF
CDR3nt: TGTGCCAGCAGCGTAGAAGGCAGGGGGCACACTGAAGCTTTCTTT

len: 17
abundance: -
j_gene: TRBJ2-1
d_gene: TRBD2
v_gene: TRBV2
CDR3aa: CASSARIAGSSYNKQFF
CDR3nt: TGTGCCAGCAGTGCCCGGATAGCGGGTAGCTCCTACAATAAGCAGTTCTTC

len: 16
abundance: few
j_gene: TRBJ2-1
d_gene: -
v_gene: TRBV14
CDR3aa: CASSTFEAQRGNEQFF
CDR3nt: TGTGCCAGCAGCACCTTCGAAGCTCAACGGGGCAATGAGCAGTTCTTC

len: 14
abundance: -
j_gene: TRBJ2-5
d_gene: -
v_gene: TRBV5-1
CDR3aa: CASSWTGVSETQYF
CDR3nt: TGCGCCAGCAGCTGGACGGGTGTATCAGAGACCCAGTACTTC

len: 15
abundance: few
j_gene: TRBJ1-5
d_gene: TRBD1
v_gene: TRBV4-1
CDR3aa: CASSQQGASNQPQHF
CDR3nt: TGCGCCAGCAGCCAACAGGGGGCGAGCAATCAGCCCCAGCATTTT

len: 15
abundance: few
j_gene: TRBJ1-5
d_gene: -
v_gene: TRBV3-1/TRBV3-2
CDR3aa: CASSQAGGAHQPQHF
CDR3nt: TGTGCCAGCAGCCAAGCGGGAGGGGCTCACCAGCCCCAGCATTTT

len: 15
abundance: -
j_gene: TRBJ1-3
d_gene: TRBD1
v_gene: TRBV6-5
CDR3aa: CASSYDRGAGNTIYF
CDR3nt: TGTGCCAGCAGTTACGACAGGGGCGCGGGAAACACCATATATTTT

len: 17
abundance: -
j_gene: TRBJ2-3
d_gene: TRBD2
v_gene: TRBV10-3
CDR3aa: CAIQEGLAGVGTDTQYF
CDR3nt: TGTGCCATCCAAGAGGGACTAGCGGGGGTAGGCACAGATACGCAGTATTTT

len: 14
abundance: -
j_gene: TRBJ1-2
d_gene: TRBD1
v_gene: TRBV7-6
CDR3aa: CASSLVTGREGYTF
CDR3nt: TGTGCCAGCAGCTTAGTGACAGGGAGGGAAGGCTACACCTTC

len: 15
abundance: -
j_gene: TRBJ2-6
d_gene: -
v_gene: TRBV6-2/TRBV6-3
CDR3aa: CASSYVRAGANVLTF
CDR3nt: TGTGCCAGCAGTTATGTCCGGGCTGGGGCCAACGTCCTGACTTTC

len: 16
abundance: -
j_gene: TRBJ1-2
d_gene: -
v_gene: TRBV6-4
CDR3aa: CASSANTGATNYGYTF
CDR3nt: TGTGCCAGCAGTGCCAACACGGGGGCTACAAACTATGGCTACACCTTC

len: 16
abundance: -
j_gene: TRBJ1-5
d_gene: -
v_gene: TRBV4-2
CDR3aa: CASSQDLLGGNQPQHF
CDR3nt: TGTGCCAGCAGCCAAGATCTCCTGGGGGGCAATCAGCCCCAGCATTTT

len: 15
abundance: -
j_gene: TRBJ2-3
d_gene: -
v_gene: TRBV7-3
CDR3aa: CASSKTGSSTDTQYF
CDR3nt: TGTGCCAGCAGCAAAACAGGGTCTAGCACAGATACGCAGTATTTT

len: 14
abundance: once
j_gene: TRBJ1-2
d_gene: -
v_gene: TRBV3-1/TRBV3-2
CDR3aa: CASSQAAGYHGYTF
CDR3nt: TGTGCCAGCAGCCAAGCAGCAGGGTATCATGGCTACACCTTC

len: 13
abundance: -
j_gene: TRBJ2-5
d_gene: TRBD1
v_gene: TRBV10-2
CDR3aa: CASSEQGKETQYF
CDR3nt: TGCGCCAGCAGTGAACAGGGGAAGGAGACCCAGTACTTC

len: 13
abundance: -
j_gene: TRBJ1-1
d_gene: -
v_gene: TRBV24-1
CDR3aa: CATSEWGNTEAFF
CDR3nt: TGTGCCACCAGTGAGTGGGGGAACACTGAAGCTTTCTTT

len: 12
abundance: -
j_gene: TRBJ1-1
d_gene: -
v_gene: TRBV30
CDR3aa: CAWRAYVGEAFF
CDR3nt: TGTGCCTGGAGGGCCTATGTGGGTGAAGCTTTCTTT

len: 15
abundance: once
j_gene: TRBJ1-2
d_gene: -
v_gene: TRBV5-4
CDR3aa: CASSLFQTGQRGYTF
CDR3nt: TGTGCCAGCAGCTTGTTTCAGACAGGCCAGCGGGGCTACACCTTC

len: 13
abundance: -
j_gene: TRBJ1-3
d_gene: -
v_gene: TRBV3-1/TRBV3-2
CDR3aa: CASTLARGNTIYF
CDR3nt: TGTGCCAGCACTCTGGCTCGAGGAAACACCATATATTTT

len: 14
abundance: -
j_gene: TRBJ2-4
d_gene: TRBD2
v_gene: TRBV5-1
CDR3aa: CASKAGGSKNIQYF
CDR3nt: TGCGCCAGCAAAGCGGGGGGCTCGAAAAACATTCAGTACTTC

len: 15
abundance: -
j_gene: TRBJ2-3
d_gene: TRBD2
v_gene: TRBV7-2
CDR3aa: CASRLGLAVTDTQYF
CDR3nt: TGTGCCAGCAGATTAGGACTAGCGGTCACAGATACGCAGTATTTT

len: 14
abundance: -
j_gene: TRBJ2-1
d_gene: -
v_gene: TRBV9
CDR3aa: CASSPGGGYNEQFF
CDR3nt: TGTGCCAGCAGCCCGGGTGGGGGCTACAATGAGCAGTTCTTC

len: 14
abundance: few
j_gene: TRBJ1-2
d_gene: -
v_gene: TRBV19
CDR3aa: CASSIMGLNYGYTF
CDR3nt: TGTGCCAGTAGTATTATGGGACTTAACTATGGCTACACCTTC

len: 15
abundance: -
j_gene: TRBJ2-5
d_gene: -
v_gene: TRBV5-1
CDR3aa: CASILGQGRSETQYF
CDR3nt: -

len: 14
abundance: -
j_gene: TRBJ1-5
d_gene: -
v_gene: TRBV24-1
CDR3aa: CATSDQDRNQPQHF
CDR3nt: TGTGCCACCAGTGACCAGGACAGAAATCAGCCCCAGCATTTT

len: 17
abundance: -
j_gene: TRBJ1-6
d_gene: TRBD1
v_gene: TRBV27
CDR3aa: CASTPIYRDRAGSPLHF
CDR3nt: TGTGCCAGCACCCCAATATACCGGGACAGGGCTGGTTCACCCCTCCACTTT

len: 13
abundance: -
j_gene: TRBJ1-5
d_gene: -
v_gene: TRBV6-1
CDR3aa: CASSDNPLQPQHF
CDR3nt: TGTGCCAGCAGTGATAACCCGTTGCAGCCCCAGCATTTT

len: 14
abundance: -
j_gene: TRBJ1-4
d_gene: -
v_gene: TRBV5-1
CDR3aa: CASSLEDGGEKLFF
CDR3nt: TGCGCCAGCAGCTTGGAGGACGGAGGCGAAAAACTGTTTTTT

len: 15
abundance: -
j_gene: TRBJ2-1
d_gene: TRBD1
v_gene: TRBV19
CDR3aa: CASSMKTGGTHEQFF
CDR3nt: TGTGCCAGTAGTATGAAGACAGGGGGAACCCATGAGCAGTTCTTC

len: 14
abundance: -
j_gene: TRBJ1-5
d_gene: TRBD1
v_gene: TRBV28
CDR3aa: CASSRDRVNQPQHF
CDR3nt: TGTGCCAGCAGTCGGGACAGGGTCAATCAGCCCCAGCATTTT

len: 12
abundance: -
j_gene: TRBJ1-1
d_gene: -
v_gene: TRBV2
CDR3aa: CASTVQGTEAFF
CDR3nt: TGTGCCAGCACTGTCCAGGGGACTGAAGCTTTCTTT

len: 15
abundance: few
j_gene: TRBJ1-5
d_gene: -
v_gene: TRBV19
CDR3aa: CASSISVISNQPQHF
CDR3nt: TGTGCCAGTAGTATTTCGGTTATTAGCAATCAGCCCCAGCATTTT

len: 16
abundance: -
j_gene: TRBJ1-2
d_gene: -
v_gene: TRBV3-1/TRBV3-2
CDR3aa: CASSHQGLIDNYGYTF
CDR3nt: TGTGCCAGCAGCCACCAAGGCCTTATAGATAACTATGGCTACACCTTC

len: 13
abundance: -
j_gene: TRBJ2-2
d_gene: -
v_gene: TRBV7-8
CDR3aa: CASSFANTGELFF
CDR3nt: TGTGCCAGCAGCTTTGCTAACACCGGGGAGCTGTTTTTT

len: 13
abundance: few
j_gene: TRBJ1-6
d_gene: -
v_gene: TRBV5-1
CDR3aa: CASSQTDNSPLHF
CDR3nt: TGCGCCAGCAGCCAGACTGATAATTCACCCCTCCACTTT

len: 18
abundance: -
j_gene: TRBJ2-3
d_gene: -
v_gene: TRBV19
CDR3aa: CASSNLGWGLGATDTQYF
CDR3nt: TGTGCCAGTAGTAACCTTGGTTGGGGGTTGGGTGCCACAGATACGCAGTATTTT

len: 14
abundance: once
j_gene: TRBJ1-5
d_gene: -
v_gene: TRBV2
CDR3aa: CASSELSSNQPQHF
CDR3nt: TGTGCCAGCAGTGAGCTATCTAGCAATCAGCCCCAGCATTTT

len: 14
abundance: -
j_gene: TRBJ1-5
d_gene: -
v_gene: TRBV5-1
CDR3aa: CASSLVPDNQPQHF
CDR3nt: TGCGCCAGCAGCTTGGTCCCGGACAATCAGCCCCAGCATTTT

len: 14
abundance: -
j_gene: TRBJ2-5
d_gene: TRBD1
v_gene: TRBV18
CDR3aa: CASSRQGIRETQYF
CDR3nt: TGTGCCAGCTCCCGACAGGGGATCCGGGAGACCCAGTACTTC

len: 14
abundance: -
j_gene: TRBJ1-2
d_gene: TRBD1
v_gene: TRBV19
CDR3aa: CASRGTGANYGYTF
CDR3nt: TGTGCCAGTAGGGGGACAGGAGCTAACTATGGCTACACCTTC

len: 17
abundance: -
j_gene: TRBJ1-1
d_gene: -
v_gene: TRBV19
CDR3aa: CASSSELGGVSNTEAFF
CDR3nt: TGTGCCAGTAGTTCCGAGTTGGGAGGGGTGTCTAACACTGAAGCTTTCTTT